These 30 T cell receptor beta chains were sequenced from one sample in a study of Tregs in tolerant kidney transplant recipients. TCRdb's table, derived via immunoSEQ multiplex PCR, lists solely in-frame clones and lacks some. Here the sample spans 75,000 to 100,000 clones, more than 90% being singletons. Material: CD8+ T cells from blood. Receptors originate from a human donor in good health.

The gene calls are TRBV2 and TRBJ2-1; no reliable D call. The CDR3 consists of 13 residues. V gave up 6 bases and J gave up 2 bases, with 8 bases separating them. Germline CDR1 reads SNHLY; CDR2 reads FYNNEI. This chain's CDR3 is CASRPRTYNEQFF. CDR3 bases: TGTGCCAGCAGACCTCGGACCTACAATGAGCAGTTCTTC.

The rearrangement joins TRBV2 to TRBJ1-2; TRBD1 matches at 8 bases. V lost 5 bases, J lost 4 bases, and 12 bases stayed unmatched. This CDR3 comprises 16 residues. Germline V gene data show CDR1 as SNHLY and CDR2 as FYNNEI. The CDR3 DNA is TGTGCCAGCAGTTCAGGGGGCCGGGGGAATCTCTATGGCTACACCTTC. Translated, it gives CASSSGGRGNLYGYTF.

The genes are TRBV2 and TRBJ2-5; 8 bases are shared with TRBD2. The junction had 6 bases not matched to a gene; V was cut back by 6 bases and J by 3 bases. The CDR3 spans 14 residues. Germline V CDR1 and CDR2: SNHLY, FYNNEI. CDR3: CASRSFSGEETQYF. The CDR3, as DNA: TGTGCCAGCAGGAGTTTTAGCGGGGAAGAGACCCAGTACTTC.

The V gene is TRBV5-1, the J gene TRBJ2-1, with 9 bases lining up with TRBD2. This CDR3 is 16 amino acids long. Per germline, CDR1 SGHRS and CDR2 YFSETQ. The V and J ends lost 4 bases and 3 bases, in that order; junction bases with no gene match: 8. CDR3 DNA: TGCGCCAGCAGCCTTGCAGCTAGCGGGGACTACAATGAGCAGTTCTTC. Protein sequence: CASSLAASGDYNEQFF.

The rearrangement uses TRBV27 and TRBJ1-2; weak D call: TRBD1 (5 bases). V lost 4 bases and J 4 bases, leaving 16 bases between the germline ends. CDR1 and CDR2 (germline): MNHEY, SMNVEV (reference sequence). The CDR3 has 15 amino acids. Here the CDR3 DNA reads TGTGCCAGCAGTTCCGTGCAGGGCTGGATCTATGGCTACACCTTC. Encoded protein: CASSSVQGWIYGYTF.

The V gene is TRBV5-8, the J gene TRBJ2-3; maybe TRBD2 (6 bases). Per germline, CDR1 SGHTS and CDR2 YDEGEE. The CDR3 length is 17 residues. Trimming took off 3 bases at V and 1 base at J, with 18 bases between the two ends. CDR3: CASSSVRGERGTDTQYF. The CDR3 coding sequence is TGTGCCAGCAGCTCGGTTCGGGGTGAGCGGGGCACAGATACGCAGTATTTT.

As to this clone: At one end, the junction sequence differs from germline, possibly due to a read error. This chain uses TRBV6-1 with TRBJ2-7; TRBD2 might be the D (7 bases). CDR3 length: 15 residues. Germline CDR1 and CDR2: MNHNS and SASEGT. The CDR3 DNA is TGTGCCAGCAGTGGGGGGGCGGGGGACTCCTACGAGCAGTGCTTC. This encodes CASSGGAGDSYEQCF.

This clone has just a few counts. V and J are TRBV19 and TRBJ1-2; unclear D gene. Germline lookup yields CDR1 LNHDA and CDR2 SQIVND (reference sequence). The CDR3 length is 12 residues. V lost 7 bases to trimming and J lost 5 bases, with 11 bases between them. CDR3 residues: CASTSGGYGYTF. CDR3 DNA sequence: TGTGCCAGTACCTCAGGAGGGTATGGCTACACCTTC.

The rearrangement links TRBV10-2 to TRBJ2-1; D is undetermined. There are 11 residues in the CDR3. Trimming pared 5 bases from V and 9 bases from J, leaving 8 bases between. The germline gives CDR1 WSHSY, CDR2 SAAADI. The CDR3 here is CASSPAREQFF. The DNA of the CDR3 is TGCGCCAGCAGTCCAGCGCGTGAGCAGTTCTTC.

The V and J genes are TRBV7-2 and TRBJ2-1; D not certain. Trimming took 5 bases from V and 9 from J, leaving 14 bases between them. CDR1 and CDR2 from the germline V gene are SGHTA and FQGNSA. This CDR3 is 13 amino acids long. The DNA for the CDR3 is TGTGCCAGCAGCCCCAGTGGTCCCCCTGAGCAGTTCTTC. It codes for CASSPSGPPEQFF. The full variable domain, with the rest looked up from reference TRBV7-2 and TRBJ2-1, is GAGVSQSPSNKVTEKGKDVELRCDPISGHTALYWYRQSLGQGLEFLIYFQGNSAPDKSGLPSDRFSAERTGGSVSTLTIQRTQQEDSAVYLCASSPSGPPEQFFGPGTRLTVL.

The chain carries TRBV11-2 and TRBJ2-5; D unclear. Germline V CDR1 and CDR2: SGHAT, FQNNGV. V was cut by 5 bases and J by 0 bases, with 10 bases left in between. The CDR3 is 14 residues long. The CDR3 nucleotides are TGTGCCAGCAGCGGACCCAGGCACCAAGAGACCCAGTACTTC. Amino acids: CASSGPRHQETQYF.

The V gene is TRBV7-8, the J gene TRBJ2-7; 7 positions agree with TRBD1. Per the germline V gene, CDR1 is SGHVS and CDR2 is FQNEAQ. V lost 1 base, J lost 6 bases, and 9 bases stayed unmatched. This CDR3 has 15 residues. CDR3 loop: CASSLGSRGLVEQYF. CDR3 DNA: TGTGCCAGCAGCTTAGGTTCGAGGGGGCTGGTCGAGCAGTACTTC.

The chain couples TRBV9 to TRBJ1-1; no definite D call. The germline V gene encodes CDR1 SGDLS and CDR2 YYNGEE. The CDR3 loop spans 13 amino acids. Trimming removed 4 bases at V and 8 bases at J, with 15 bases between. CDR3 nucleotide sequence: TGTGCCAGCAGCCCGAGAACCGGGAAAGAAGCTTTCTTT. Its protein product is CASSPRTGKEAFF. The full variable domain, in which reference TRBV9 and TRBJ1-1 provide the parts outside the CDR3, is DSGVTQTPKHLITATGQRVTLRCSPRSGDLSVYWYQQSLDQGLQFLIQYYNGEERAKGNILERFSAQQFPDLHSELNLSSLELGDSALYFCASSPRTGKEAFFGQGTRLTVV.

This sequence joins TRBV18 and TRBJ2-1, with 13 bases lining up with TRBD2. The V gene's germline CDR1 is KGHSH and CDR2 LQKENI. The CDR3 sequence is 14 residues long. Trimming took 10 bases from V and 8 from J; bases not matched to a gene: 8. The CDR3 here is CATRTSGSPYEQFF. CDR3 bases: TGTGCCACCCGGACTAGCGGGAGTCCCTATGAGCAGTTCTTC.

The DNA of the CDR3 is TGTGCCAGCAGCTTGCTCACCGGGCCGTCCTACGAGCAGTACTTC. Translation gives CASSLLTGPSYEQYF. This sequence joins TRBV7-9 and TRBJ2-7; D not resolved. The CDR3 is made up of 15 amino acids. V was shortened by 3 bases and J by 1 base, with 13 bases between the two germline ends. Germline CDR1 and CDR2: SEHNR and FQNEAQ (reference sequence).

This chain links TRBV10-3 with TRBJ1-5; D unclear. V lost 10 bases, J lost 1 base, and 14 bases lay in between. The germline V gene has CDR1 ENHRY and CDR2 SYGVKD. The CDR3 runs 14 residues. CDR3 sequence: CASQSAGSNQPQHF. In DNA form, the CDR3 reads TGTGCCAGCCAATCGGCGGGGAGCAATCAGCCCCAGCATTTT.

The V call is TRBV27, the J call TRBJ2-7; weak D call: TRBD2 (5 bases). Trimming removed 7 bases at V and 7 bases at J, with 14 bases between. This CDR3 spans 12 amino acids. From germline, CDR1 is MNHEY and CDR2 SMNVEV (reference sequence). CDR3 bases: TGTGCCAGCATTGGCCCAGGCGGGGAGCAGTACTTC. Translated, it gives CASIGPGGEQYF.

The CDR3 here is CASSLATDRGREKLFF. The CDR3 region has the DNA TGTGCCAGCAGCTTGGCCACGGACAGGGGTCGCGAAAAACTGTTTTTT. This chain links TRBV5-6 with TRBJ1-4; 9 bases align to TRBD1. This CDR3 comprises 16 residues. With V trimmed by 0 bases and J by 8 bases, 8 bases remained unmatched. The germline V gene has CDR1 SGHDT and CDR2 YYEEEE.

The chain employs TRBV6-4 and TRBJ2-3; 9 nucleotides agree with TRBD1. The V gene's germline CDR1 is MRHNA and CDR2 SNTAGT. After removal of 3 bases from V and 4 bases from J, the junction contained 5 bases not matched to a gene. This CDR3 region has 15 residues. DNA of the CDR3: TGTGCCAGCAGTGAAACAGGGGGCGCCTCAGATACGCAGTATTTT. Its protein product is CASSETGGASDTQYF.

This clone has just a few counts. The genes are TRBV27 and TRBJ1-6; tentatively, D is TRBD1 (6 bases). CDR3 length: 17 amino acids. Germline CDR1 reads MNHEY; CDR2 reads SMNVEV (reference sequence). The ends were cut back, 4 bases at V and 9 bases at J, with 22 bases in the middle. CDR3 in DNA: TGTGCCAGCAGTTATCAATCAGGGGAATTCCCATCTTCACCCCTCCACTTT. This codes for CASSYQSGEFPSSPLHF.

This clone has only one observation. This CDR3 reads CASIGSGRATYEQYF. In nucleotides, the CDR3 is TGCGCCAGCATAGGGAGCGGGAGGGCGACCTACGAGCAGTACTTC. This chain connects TRBV23-1 to TRBJ2-7, with 10 bases identical to TRBD2. TRBV23-1 is an ORF; its function is uncertain. V was clipped by 7 bases and J by 2 bases; unmatched bases: 8. The CDR3 runs to 15 residues.

The rearrangement links TRBV6-1 to TRBJ1-4, with 8 bases aligning to TRBD1. CDR1 is MNHNS and CDR2 is SASEGT in the germline V gene. The CDR3 runs to 16 residues. V shed 1 base and J 8 bases; nucleotides not matched to a gene: 9. Here the CDR3 reads CASSEDGAGGFEKLFF. In DNA, the CDR3 is TGTGCCAGCAGTGAAGACGGGGCAGGGGGCTTCGAAAAACTGTTTTTT.

This clone was seen only once. The V gene is TRBV10-2, the J gene TRBJ2-1; D remains ambiguous. V was clipped by 5 bases and J by 6 bases, with 5 bases between them. This CDR3 spans 11 amino acids. CDR1 and CDR2 (germline): WSHSY, SAAADI. CDR3 sequence: CASSIVNEQFF. CDR3 DNA: TGCGCCAGCAGTATAGTCAATGAGCAGTTCTTC.

The genes are TRBV2 and TRBJ2-1; a possible D gene is TRBD2 (6 bases). The CDR3 consists of 17 residues. CDR1 and CDR2 from the germline V gene are SNHLY and FYNNEI. V was trimmed by 4 bases and J by 0 bases, leaving 16 bases between them. CDR3 in DNA: TGTGCCAGCAGTGCCGATCCCTCCGGGAGCTCCTACAATGAGCAGTTCTTC. Translated: CASSADPSGSSYNEQFF.

This clone was recorded once. The V gene is TRBV7-9, the J gene TRBJ2-2, with TRBD1 as a possible D gene (6 bases). Germline CDR1 SEHNR, CDR2 FQNEAQ (reference sequence). The CDR3 sequence is 14 residues long. Trimming left V 7 bases short and J 7 bases short, with 16 bases between. The CDR3 is CASIGQQGNGELFF. The DNA for the CDR3 is TGTGCCAGCATAGGACAGCAAGGGAACGGGGAGCTGTTTTTT.

The genes are TRBV5-4 and TRBJ2-1, with 7 bases that match TRBD2. CDR1 is SGHNT, CDR2 YYREEE, per germline (reference sequence). V shed 2 bases and J 5 bases; nucleotides not matched to a gene: 7. The CDR3 runs to 15 residues. This CDR3 is CASSLPGGANNEQFF. The CDR3 coding sequence is TGTGCCAGCAGCTTACCGGGAGGCGCCAACAATGAGCAGTTCTTC.

The rearrangement uses TRBV4-1 and TRBJ1-2, with 9 bases lining up with TRBD1. There are 14 residues in the CDR3. Germline V gene data show CDR1 as MGHRA and CDR2 as YSYEKL. J lost 8 bases, V lost 3 bases, and 7 bases had no gene match. The CDR3 DNA sequence: TGCGCCAGCAGCCACAGACAGGGGGTGGAGGGCTACACCTTC. The encoded protein is CASSHRQGVEGYTF.

The chain is built from TRBV19 and TRBJ2-1; D perhaps matches TRBD1 (5 bases). The CDR3 has 13 amino acids. Per germline, CDR1 LNHDA and CDR2 SQIVND (reference sequence). Trimming left V 10 bases short and J 9 bases short, with 19 bases between. The CDR3, as DNA: TGTGCCACCTCCCGGGCAGGGTTGCTTGAGCAGTTCTTC. Protein sequence: CATSRAGLLEQFF.

This chain connects TRBV2 to TRBJ2-1; D is possibly TRBD2 (7 bases). CDR1 is SNHLY and CDR2 is FYNNEI in the germline V gene. V was pared by 7 bases and J by 0 bases, with 13 bases between. CDR3 length: 15 amino acids. CDR3 sequence (DNA): TGTGCCAGCAAAGGGGGGGTCAGCTCCTACAATGAGCAGTTCTTC. It codes for CASKGGVSSYNEQFF.

The chain couples TRBV10-2 to TRBJ2-5; tentatively, D is TRBD1 (5 bases). This CDR3 spans 14 amino acids. Trimming took 3 bases from V and 5 from J, leaving 13 bases between them. Per the germline V gene, CDR1 is WSHSY and CDR2 is SAAADI. The CDR3 sequence is CASSDSRVAETQYF. The CDR3 nucleotides are TGCGCCAGCAGTGATTCCAGGGTCGCTGAGACCCAGTACTTC.